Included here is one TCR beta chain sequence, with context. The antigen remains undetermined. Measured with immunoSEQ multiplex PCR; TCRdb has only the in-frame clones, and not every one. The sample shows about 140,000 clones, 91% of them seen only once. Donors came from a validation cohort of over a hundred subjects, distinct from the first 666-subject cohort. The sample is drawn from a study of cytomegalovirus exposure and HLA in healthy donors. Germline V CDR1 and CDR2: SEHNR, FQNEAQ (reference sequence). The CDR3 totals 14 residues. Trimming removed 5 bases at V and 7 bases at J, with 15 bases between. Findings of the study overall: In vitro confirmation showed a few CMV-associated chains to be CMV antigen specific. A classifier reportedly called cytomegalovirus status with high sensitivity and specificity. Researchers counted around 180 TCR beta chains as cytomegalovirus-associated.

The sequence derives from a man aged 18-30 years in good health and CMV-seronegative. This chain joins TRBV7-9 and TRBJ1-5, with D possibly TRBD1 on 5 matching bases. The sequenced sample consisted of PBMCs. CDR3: CASSLGGGFQPQHF. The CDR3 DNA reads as TGTGCCAGCAGCCTAGGCGGGGGGTTCCAGCCCCAGCATTTT.